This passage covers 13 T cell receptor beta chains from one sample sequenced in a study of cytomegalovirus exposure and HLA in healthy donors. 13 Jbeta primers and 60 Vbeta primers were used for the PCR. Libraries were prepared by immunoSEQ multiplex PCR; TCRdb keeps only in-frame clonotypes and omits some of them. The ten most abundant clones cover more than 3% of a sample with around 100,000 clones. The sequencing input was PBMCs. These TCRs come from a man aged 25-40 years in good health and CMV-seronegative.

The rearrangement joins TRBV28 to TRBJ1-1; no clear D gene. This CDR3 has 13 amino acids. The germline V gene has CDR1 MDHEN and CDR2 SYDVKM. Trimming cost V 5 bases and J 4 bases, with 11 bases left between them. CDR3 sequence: CASSTLGGTEAFF. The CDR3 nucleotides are TGTGCCAGCAGTACCCTCGGAGGCACTGAAGCTTTCTTT.

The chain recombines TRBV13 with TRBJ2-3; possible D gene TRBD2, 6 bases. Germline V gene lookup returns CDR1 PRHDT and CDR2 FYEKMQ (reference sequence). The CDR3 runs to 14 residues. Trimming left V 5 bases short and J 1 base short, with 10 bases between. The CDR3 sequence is CASSTGGGTDTQYF. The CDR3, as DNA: TGTGCCAGCAGCACCGGGGGAGGCACAGATACGCAGTATTTT. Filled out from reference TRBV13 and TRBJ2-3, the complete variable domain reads AAGVIQSPRHLIKEKRETATLKCYPIPRHDTVYWYQQGPGQDPQFLISFYEKMQSDKGSIPDRFSAQQFSDYHSELNMSSLELGDSALYFCASSTGGGTDTQYFGPGTRLTVL.

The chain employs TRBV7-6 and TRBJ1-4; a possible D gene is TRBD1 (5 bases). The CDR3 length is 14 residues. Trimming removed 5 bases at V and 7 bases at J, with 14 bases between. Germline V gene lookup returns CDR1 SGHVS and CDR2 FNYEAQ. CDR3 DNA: TGTGCCAGCAGCCCGACGTGGGGCCCTGAAAAACTGTTTTTT. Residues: CASSPTWGPEKLFF.

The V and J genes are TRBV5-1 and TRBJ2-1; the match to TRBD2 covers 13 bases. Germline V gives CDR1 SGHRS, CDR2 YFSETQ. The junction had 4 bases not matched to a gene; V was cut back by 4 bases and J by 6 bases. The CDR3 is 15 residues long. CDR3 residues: CASSPGLAGANEQFF. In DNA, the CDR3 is TGCGCCAGCAGCCCAGGACTAGCGGGGGCCAATGAGCAGTTCTTC.

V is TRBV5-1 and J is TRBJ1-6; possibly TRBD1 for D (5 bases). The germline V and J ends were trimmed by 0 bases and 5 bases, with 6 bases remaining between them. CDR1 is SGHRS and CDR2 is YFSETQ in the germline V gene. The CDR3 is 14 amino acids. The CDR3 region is CASSLGQNNSPLHF. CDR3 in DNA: TGCGCCAGCAGCTTGGGACAGAATAATTCACCCCTCCACTTT. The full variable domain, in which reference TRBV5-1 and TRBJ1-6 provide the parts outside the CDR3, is KAGVTQTPRYLIKTRGQQVTLSCSPISGHRSVSWYQQTPGQGLQFLFEYFSETQRNKGNFPGRFSGRQFSNSRSEMNVSTLELGDSALYLCASSLGQNNSPLHFGNGTRLTVT.

In DNA, the CDR3 is TGTGCCAGCAGCAGAGGGACAGTCGAAGCTTTCTTT. As protein: CASSRGTVEAFF. This chain connects TRBV5-6 to TRBJ1-1; TRBD1 matches at 7 bases. CDR1 is SGHDT and CDR2 is YYEEEE in the germline V gene. CDR3 length: 12 amino acids. V shed 4 bases and J 8 bases; nucleotides not matched to a gene: 5.

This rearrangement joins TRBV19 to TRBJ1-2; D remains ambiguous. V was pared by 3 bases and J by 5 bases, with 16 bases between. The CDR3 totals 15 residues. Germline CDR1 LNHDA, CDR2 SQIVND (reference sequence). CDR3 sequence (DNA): TGTGCCAGTAGTATGGTGGAACAGCTCAGTTATGGCTACACCTTC. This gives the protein CASSMVEQLSYGYTF.

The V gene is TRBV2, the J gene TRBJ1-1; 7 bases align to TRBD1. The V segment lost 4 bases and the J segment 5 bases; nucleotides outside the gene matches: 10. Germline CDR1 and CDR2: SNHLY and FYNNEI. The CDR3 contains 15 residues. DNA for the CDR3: TGTGCCAGCAGTGGACAGGGTGTCGGTGTTACTGAAGCTTTCTTT. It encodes CASSGQGVGVTEAFF. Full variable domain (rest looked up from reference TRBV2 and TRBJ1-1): EPEVTQTPSHQVTQMGQEVILRCVPISNHLYFYWYRQILGQKVEFLVSFYNNEISEKSEIFDDQFSVERPDGSNFTLKIRSTKLEDSAMYFCASSGQGVGVTEAFFGQGTRLTVV.

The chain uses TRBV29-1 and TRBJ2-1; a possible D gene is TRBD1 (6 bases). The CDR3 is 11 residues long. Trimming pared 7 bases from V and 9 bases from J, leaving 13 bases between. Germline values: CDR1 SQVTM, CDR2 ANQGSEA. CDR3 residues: CSGRQDGEQFF. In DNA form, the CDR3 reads TGCAGCGGCCGACAGGATGGTGAGCAGTTCTTC.

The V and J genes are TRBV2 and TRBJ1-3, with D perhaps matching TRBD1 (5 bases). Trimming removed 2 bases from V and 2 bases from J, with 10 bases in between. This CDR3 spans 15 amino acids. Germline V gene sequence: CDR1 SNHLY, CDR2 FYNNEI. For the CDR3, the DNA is TGTGCCAGCAGTGAACAGGGACTCCCTGGAAACACCATATATTTT. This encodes CASSEQGLPGNTIYF.

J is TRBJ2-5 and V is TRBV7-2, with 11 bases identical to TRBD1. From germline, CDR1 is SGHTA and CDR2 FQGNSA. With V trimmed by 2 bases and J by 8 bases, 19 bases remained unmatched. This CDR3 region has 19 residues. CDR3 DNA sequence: TGTGCCAGCAGCTTAAAGCGAACGGGACAGGGGGGAGGAACAGGAACCCAGTACTTC. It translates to CASSLKRTGQGGGTGTQYF.

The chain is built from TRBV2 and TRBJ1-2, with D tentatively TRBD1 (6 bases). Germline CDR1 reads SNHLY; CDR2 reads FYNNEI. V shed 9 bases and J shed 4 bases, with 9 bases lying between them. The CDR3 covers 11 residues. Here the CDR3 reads CARGGIYGYTF. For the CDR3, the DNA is TGTGCCAGAGGGGGAATCTATGGCTACACCTTC. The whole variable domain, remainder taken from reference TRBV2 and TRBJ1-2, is EPEVTQTPSHQVTQMGQEVILRCVPISNHLYFYWYRQILGQKVEFLVSFYNNEISEKSEIFDDQFSVERPDGSNFTLKIRSTKLEDSAMYFCARGGIYGYTFGSGTRLTVV.

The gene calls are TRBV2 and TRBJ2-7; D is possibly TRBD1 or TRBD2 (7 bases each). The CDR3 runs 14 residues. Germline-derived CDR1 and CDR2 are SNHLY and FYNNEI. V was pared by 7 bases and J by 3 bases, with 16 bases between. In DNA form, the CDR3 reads TGTGCCAGCATTGACAGGGAGGGGTTCTACGAGCAGTACTTC. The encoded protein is CASIDREGFYEQYF.